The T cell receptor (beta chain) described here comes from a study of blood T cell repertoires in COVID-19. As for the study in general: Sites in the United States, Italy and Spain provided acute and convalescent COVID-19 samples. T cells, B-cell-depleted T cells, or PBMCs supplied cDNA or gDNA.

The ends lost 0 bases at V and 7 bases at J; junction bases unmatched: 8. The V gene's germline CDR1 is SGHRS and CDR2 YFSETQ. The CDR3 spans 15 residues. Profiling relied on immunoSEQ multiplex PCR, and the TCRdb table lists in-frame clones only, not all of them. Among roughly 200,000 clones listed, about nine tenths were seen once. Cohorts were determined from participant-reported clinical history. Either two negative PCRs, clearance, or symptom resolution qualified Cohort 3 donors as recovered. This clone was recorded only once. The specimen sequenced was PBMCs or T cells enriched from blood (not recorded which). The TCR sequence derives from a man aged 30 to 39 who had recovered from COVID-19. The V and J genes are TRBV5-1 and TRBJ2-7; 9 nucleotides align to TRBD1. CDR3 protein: CASSLAGQGTNEQYF. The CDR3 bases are TGCGCCAGCAGCTTGGCCGGACAGGGGACGAATGAGCAGTACTTC.